This entry features one T cell receptor (beta chain) sequence. No antigen is known for it. The entry originates in a study of graft-versus-host responses after intestinal transplantation. Study-level points and caveats: The study found high graft-versus-host to host-versus-graft clonal ratios in allografts of patients with graft-donor T cell macrochimerism.

CDR1 SGHRS and CDR2 YFSETQ come from the germline V gene. The CDR3 sequence is 18 residues long. Trimming left V 1 base short and J 7 bases short, with 21 bases between. The repertoire was sequenced with immunoSEQ multiplex PCR; TCRdb's copy has only in-frame clones and lacks some. This table has tens of thousands of clones, roughly 94% appearing once. This TCR was recovered from a human patient who received an intestinal transplant, so some T cells may come from the graft donor. Specimen: PBMCs, collected 156 days after intestinal transplant. The V call is TRBV5-1, the J call TRBJ1-6; D might be TRBD1 (5 bases). The CDR3 DNA reads TGCGCCAGCAGCTTGAGGGGAGCCAGGGAGTTCGGCAATTCACCCCTCCACTTT. It specifies CASSLRGAREFGNSPLHF.